This T cell receptor (beta chain) was recovered during a study of OX40 agonist ivuxolimab in advanced cancers. In the study overall: The dose-escalation cohort had hepatocellular carcinoma, melanoma, renal cell or head and neck cancer.

A note on this clone: Its antigen is not known.

Germline V gene sequence: CDR1 LNHNV, CDR2 YYDKDF (reference sequence). Trimming cost V 0 bases and J 5 bases, with 13 bases left between them. The CDR3 is 15 amino acids. Here immunoSEQ multiplex PCR was the method, and the copy in TCRdb shows in-frame clones only, minus some. The sample records over 50,000 clones, around 89% being singletons. General study findings and limits: Certain nonresponding patients likewise had low normalized T-cell clonal expansion.

The receptor was isolated from an adult with an advanced solid tumor such as melanoma, head and neck, liver or kidney cancer. Sequences were derived from CD4+ or CD8+ T cells sorted from blood, sampled in a trial of the OX40 agonist ivuxolimab. This chain links TRBV15 with TRBJ2-5; perhaps TRBD1 as D (6 bases). This CDR3 is CATSRDNRAIETQYF. The CDR3 DNA is TGTGCCACCAGCAGAGATAACAGGGCTATCGAGACCCAGTACTTC.